Listed below are T cell receptor beta chains from one sample, sequenced in a study of T cell changes during pregnancy in multiple sclerosis. Clones were sequenced by immunoSEQ multiplex PCR, and TCRdb holds only the in-frame ones, with some missing. The sample shows about 100,000 clones, 94% of them seen only once. The material was peripheral blood, obtained before pregnancy. The receptors originated from a female donor with multiple sclerosis, enrolled in a pregnancy study. The conserved cysteine and the conserved F or W are not part of the CDR3 here. Fields, in order: J gene, V gene, clone size, CDR3 protein. Expanded clones are given a class, and other clones once, few, many or no size at all.

TRBJ2-7	TRBV28	-	ASSARGGAVRVKQY
TRBJ2-3	TRBV5-1	-	ASNALSTDTQY
TRBJ2-2	TRBV5-1	few	ASSFLSTGELF
TRBJ2-2	TRBV9	-	ASSVDPLAGSPVGELF
TRBJ1-2	TRBV21-1	-	ASSKLLVNYGYT
TRBJ2-2	TRBV2	once	ASRWGQINTGELF
TRBJ2-5	TRBV5-8	-	ASSLTDRSGETQY
TRBJ2-7	TRBV30	once	ASSGTGGLSSYEQY
TRBJ1-2	TRBV5-5	-	ASSGTGQGGYT
TRBJ1-2	TRBV27	-	ASSMADRGNGNYGYT
TRBJ1-1	TRBV14	-	ASSQDRRGFEAF
TRBJ2-7	TRBV12-5	-	ASGTGQGPYEQY
TRBJ2-1	TRBV27	once	ASSSGGRFNEQF
TRBJ1-2	TRBV4-2	-	ASSQPQGSNYYGYT
TRBJ1-1	TRBV7-2	-	ASSFGWGREAF
TRBJ2-2	TRBV9	-	ASSAGGVAGELF
TRBJ2-3	TRBV2	-	ASSDSASGRPTDTQY
TRBJ2-1	TRBV11-2	-	ASSHEQRGTYNEQF
TRBJ2-1	TRBV7-6	-	ASSLGTGGASSYNEQF
TRBJ2-7	TRBV27	-	ASKVGVGSYEQY
TRBJ1-2	TRBV30	-	AWSGVGKYGYT
TRBJ2-7	TRBV5-4	-	ASSSTIKQGMAQY
TRBJ1-1	TRBV30	-	AWSAGAPAF
TRBJ2-2	TRBV6-1	-	ASTATRNTGELF
TRBJ2-1	TRBV27	-	ASSLKSTPRERF
TRBJ1-2	TRBV7-9	-	ASSGGTGGYGYT
TRBJ2-1	TRBV6-4	-	ASSELLAGSYNEQF
TRBJ2-1	TRBV9	-	ASSASGTRAYNEQF
TRBJ2-1	TRBV2	-	ASRGSYYNEQF
TRBJ1-5	TRBV28	once	AGGAKGVSQPQH
TRBJ1-1	TRBV10-1	-	ASSGDSAQNTEAF
TRBJ2-1	TRBV4-3	-	ASSRMDRGLRSEQF
TRBJ1-1	TRBV2	-	ARRVLRGNTEAF
TRBJ2-7	TRBV15	-	ATSPTGTAAYEQY
TRBJ1-2	TRBV9	-	ASSVVSGGGENYGYT
TRBJ1-1	TRBV6-1	-	ASSGIQGRNTEAF
TRBJ2-1	TRBV28	-	ASRITGSSYNEQF